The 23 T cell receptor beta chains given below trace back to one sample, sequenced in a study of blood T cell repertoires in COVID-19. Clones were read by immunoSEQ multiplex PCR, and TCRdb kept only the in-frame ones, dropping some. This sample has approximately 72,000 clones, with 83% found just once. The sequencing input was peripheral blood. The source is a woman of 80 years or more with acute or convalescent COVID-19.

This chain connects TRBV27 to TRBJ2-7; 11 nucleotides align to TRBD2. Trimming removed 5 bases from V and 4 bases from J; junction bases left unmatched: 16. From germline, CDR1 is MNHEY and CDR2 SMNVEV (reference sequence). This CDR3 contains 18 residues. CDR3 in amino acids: CASSPLTGLAGGRYEQYF. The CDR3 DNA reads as TGTGCCAGCAGTCCCTTAACGGGGCTAGCGGGAGGCCGATACGAGCAGTACTTC.

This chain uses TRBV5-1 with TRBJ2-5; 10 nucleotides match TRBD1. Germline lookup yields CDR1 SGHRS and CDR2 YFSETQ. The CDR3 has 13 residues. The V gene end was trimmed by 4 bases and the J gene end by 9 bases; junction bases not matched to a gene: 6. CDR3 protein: CASSQGQGKAQYF. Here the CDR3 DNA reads TGCGCCAGCAGCCAGGGACAGGGGAAGGCCCAGTACTTC. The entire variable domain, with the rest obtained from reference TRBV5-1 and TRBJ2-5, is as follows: KAGVTQTPRYLIKTRGQQVTLSCSPISGHRSVSWYQQTPGQGLQFLFEYFSETQRNKGNFPGRFSGRQFSNSRSEMNVSTLELGDSALYLCASSQGQGKAQYFGPGTRLLVL.

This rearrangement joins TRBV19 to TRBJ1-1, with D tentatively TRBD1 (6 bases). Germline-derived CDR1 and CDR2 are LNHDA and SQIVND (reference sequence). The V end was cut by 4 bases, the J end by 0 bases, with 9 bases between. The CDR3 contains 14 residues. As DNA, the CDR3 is TGTGCCAGTAGTAGGGACACTTTGAACACTGAAGCTTTCTTT. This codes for CASSRDTLNTEAFF.

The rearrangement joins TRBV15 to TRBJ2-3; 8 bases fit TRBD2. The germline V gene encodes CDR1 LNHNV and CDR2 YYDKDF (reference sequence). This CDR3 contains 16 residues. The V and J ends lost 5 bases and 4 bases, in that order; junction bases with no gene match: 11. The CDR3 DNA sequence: TGTGCCACCAGCCCCAGGAGCGGGGGCAGGGCAGATACGCAGTATTTT. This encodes CATSPRSGGRADTQYF.

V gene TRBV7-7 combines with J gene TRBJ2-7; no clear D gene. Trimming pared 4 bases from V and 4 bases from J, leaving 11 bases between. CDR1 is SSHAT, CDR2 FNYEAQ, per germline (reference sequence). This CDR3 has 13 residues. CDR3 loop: CASSSGSNYEQYF. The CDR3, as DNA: TGTGCCAGCAGCTCCGGGTCCAATTACGAGCAGTACTTC. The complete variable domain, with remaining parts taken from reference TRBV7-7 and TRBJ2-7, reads GAGVSQSPRYKVTKRGQDVTLRCDPISSHATLYWYQQALGQGPEFLTYFNYEAQPDKSGLPSDRFSAERPEGSISTLTIQRTEQRDSAMYRCASSSGSNYEQYFGPGTRLTVT.

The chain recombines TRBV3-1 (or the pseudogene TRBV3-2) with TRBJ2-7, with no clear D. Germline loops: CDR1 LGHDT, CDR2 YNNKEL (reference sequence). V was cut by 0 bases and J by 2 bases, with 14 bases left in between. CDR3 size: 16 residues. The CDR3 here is CASSQERLLEPYEQYF. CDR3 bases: TGTGCCAGCAGCCAAGAGAGGTTATTAGAGCCCTACGAGCAGTACTTC.

This CDR3 reads CAWSDRGSLGYTF. For the CDR3, the DNA is TGTGCCTGGAGCGACAGGGGCTCGCTTGGCTACACCTTC. This chain joins TRBV30 and TRBJ1-2; 8 bases are a match to TRBD1. Germline V gene data show CDR1 as GTSNPN and CDR2 as SVGIG (reference sequence). The V and J ends lost 3 bases and 7 bases, in that order; junction bases with no gene match: 7. CDR3 length: 13 residues. Looking up the rest from reference TRBV30 and TRBJ1-2 gives the full variable domain: SQTIHQWPATLVQPVGSPLSLECTVEGTSNPNLYWYRQAAGRGLQLLFYSVGIGQISSEVPQNLSASRPQDRQFILSSKKLLLSDSGFYLCAWSDRGSLGYTFGSGTRLTVV.

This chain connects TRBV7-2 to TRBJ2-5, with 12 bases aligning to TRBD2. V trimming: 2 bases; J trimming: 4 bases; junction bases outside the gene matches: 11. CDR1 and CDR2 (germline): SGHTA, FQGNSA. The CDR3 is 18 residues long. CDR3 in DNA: TGTGCCAGCAGCTTACTAGGGGGTCTACTAGCGGGAGGAGAGACCCAGTACTTC. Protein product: CASSLLGGLLAGGETQYF.

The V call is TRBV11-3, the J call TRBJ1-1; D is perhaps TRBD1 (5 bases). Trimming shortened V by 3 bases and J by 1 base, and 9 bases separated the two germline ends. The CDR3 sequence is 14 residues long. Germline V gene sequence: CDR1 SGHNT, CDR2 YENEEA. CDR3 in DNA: TGTGCCAGCAGCTTGACAGCCGGGAACACTGAAGCTTTCTTT. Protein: CASSLTAGNTEAFF.

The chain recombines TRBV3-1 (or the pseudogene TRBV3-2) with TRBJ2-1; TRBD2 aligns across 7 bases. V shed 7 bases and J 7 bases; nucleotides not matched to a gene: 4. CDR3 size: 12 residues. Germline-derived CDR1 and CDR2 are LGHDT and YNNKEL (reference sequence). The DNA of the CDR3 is TGTGCCAGCATTGGGGGGGGGAATGAGCAGTTCTTC. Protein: CASIGGGNEQFF.

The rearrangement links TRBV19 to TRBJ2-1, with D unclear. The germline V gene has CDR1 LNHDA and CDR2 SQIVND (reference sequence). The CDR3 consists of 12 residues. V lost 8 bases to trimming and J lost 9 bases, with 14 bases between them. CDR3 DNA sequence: TGTGCCAGTCGGTATCTAACGGGTGAGCAGTTCTTC. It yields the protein CASRYLTGEQFF.

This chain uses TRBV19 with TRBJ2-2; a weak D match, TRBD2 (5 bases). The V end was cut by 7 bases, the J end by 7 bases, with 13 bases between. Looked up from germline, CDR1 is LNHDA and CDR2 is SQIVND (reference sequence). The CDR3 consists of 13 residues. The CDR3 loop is CASKVVGGGELFF. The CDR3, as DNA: TGTGCCAGTAAGGTAGTAGGAGGCGGGGAGCTGTTTTTT.

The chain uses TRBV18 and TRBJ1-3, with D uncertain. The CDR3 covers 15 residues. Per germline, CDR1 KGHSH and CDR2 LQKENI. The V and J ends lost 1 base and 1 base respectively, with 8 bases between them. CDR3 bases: TGTGCCAGCTCACCACAGGGAGTATCTGGAAACACCATATATTTT. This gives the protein CASSPQGVSGNTIYF.

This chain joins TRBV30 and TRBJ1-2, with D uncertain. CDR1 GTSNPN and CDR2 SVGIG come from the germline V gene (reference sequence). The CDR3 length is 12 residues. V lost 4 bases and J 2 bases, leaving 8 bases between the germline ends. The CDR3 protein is CAWIYRNYGYTF. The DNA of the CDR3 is TGTGCCTGGATATACAGAAACTATGGCTACACCTTC. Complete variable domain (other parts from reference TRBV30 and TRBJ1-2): SQTIHQWPATLVQPVGSPLSLECTVEGTSNPNLYWYRQAAGRGLQLLFYSVGIGQISSEVPQNLSASRPQDRQFILSSKKLLLSDSGFYLCAWIYRNYGYTFGSGTRLTVV.

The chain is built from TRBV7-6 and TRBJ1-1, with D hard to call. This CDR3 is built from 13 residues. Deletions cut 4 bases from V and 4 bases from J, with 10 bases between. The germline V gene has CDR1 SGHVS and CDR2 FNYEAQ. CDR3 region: CASSSGFGTEAFF. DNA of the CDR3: TGTGCCAGCAGCTCCGGTTTCGGCACTGAAGCTTTCTTT.

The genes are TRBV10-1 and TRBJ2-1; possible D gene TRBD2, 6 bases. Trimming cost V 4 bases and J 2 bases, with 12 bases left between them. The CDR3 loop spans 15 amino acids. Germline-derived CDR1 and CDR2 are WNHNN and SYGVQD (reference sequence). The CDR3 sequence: CASSAEGLTYNEQFF. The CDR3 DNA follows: TGCGCCAGCAGTGCAGAGGGACTTACCTACAATGAGCAGTTCTTC.

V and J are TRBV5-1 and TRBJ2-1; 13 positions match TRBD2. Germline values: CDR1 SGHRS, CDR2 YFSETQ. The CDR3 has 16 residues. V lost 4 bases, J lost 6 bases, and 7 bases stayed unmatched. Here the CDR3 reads CASSPVRLAGGNEQFF. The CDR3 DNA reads TGCGCCAGCAGCCCAGTTCGACTAGCGGGAGGCAATGAGCAGTTCTTC.

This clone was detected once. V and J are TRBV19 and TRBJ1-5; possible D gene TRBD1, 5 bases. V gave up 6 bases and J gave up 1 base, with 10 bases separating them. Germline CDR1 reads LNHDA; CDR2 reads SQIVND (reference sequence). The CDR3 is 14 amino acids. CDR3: CASRTDLSNQPQHF. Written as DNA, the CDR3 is TGTGCCAGTAGGACAGACCTAAGCAATCAGCCCCAGCATTTT.

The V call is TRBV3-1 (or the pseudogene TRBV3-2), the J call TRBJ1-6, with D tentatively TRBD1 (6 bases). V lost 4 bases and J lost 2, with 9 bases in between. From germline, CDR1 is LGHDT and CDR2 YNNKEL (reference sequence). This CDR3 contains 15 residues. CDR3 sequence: CASSLQGTYNSPLHF. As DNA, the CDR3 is TGTGCCAGCAGCCTACAGGGTACCTATAATTCACCCCTCCACTTT.

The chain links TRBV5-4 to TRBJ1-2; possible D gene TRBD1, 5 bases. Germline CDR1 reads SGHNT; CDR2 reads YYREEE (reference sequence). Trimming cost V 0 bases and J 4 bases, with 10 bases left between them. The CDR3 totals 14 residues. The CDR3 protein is CASSLAGTAYGYTF. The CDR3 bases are TGTGCCAGCAGCTTGGCAGGGACTGCCTATGGCTACACCTTC.

CDR3 amino acids: CASSQDPRFGTDTQYF. DNA for the CDR3: TGTGCCAGCAGCCAAGATCCCCGTTTCGGCACAGATACGCAGTATTTT. The V call is TRBV14, the J call TRBJ2-3; D gene uncertain. The CDR3 consists of 16 residues. The V end lost 0 bases, the J end lost 1 base, and 11 bases lay between the germline ends. The germline V gene encodes CDR1 SGHDN and CDR2 FVKESK. The variable domain in full, with the rest retrieved from reference TRBV14 and TRBJ2-3, is EAGVTQFPSHSVIEKGQTVTLRCDPISGHDNLYWYRRVMGKEIKFLLHFVKESKQDESGMPNNRFLAERTGGTYSTLKVQPAELEDSGVYFCASSQDPRFGTDTQYFGPGTRLTVL.

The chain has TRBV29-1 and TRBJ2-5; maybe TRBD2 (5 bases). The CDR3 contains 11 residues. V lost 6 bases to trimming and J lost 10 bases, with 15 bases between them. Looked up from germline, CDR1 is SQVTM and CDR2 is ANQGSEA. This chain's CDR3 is CSVPVPGIQYF. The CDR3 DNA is TGCAGCGTGCCCGTCCCGGGAATCCAGTACTTC. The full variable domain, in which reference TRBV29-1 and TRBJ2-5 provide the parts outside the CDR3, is SAVISQKPSRDICQRGTSLTIQCQVDSQVTMMFWYRQQPGQSLTLIATANQGSEATYESGFVIDKFPISRPNLTFSTLTVSNMSPEDSSIYLCSVPVPGIQYFGPGTRLLVL.

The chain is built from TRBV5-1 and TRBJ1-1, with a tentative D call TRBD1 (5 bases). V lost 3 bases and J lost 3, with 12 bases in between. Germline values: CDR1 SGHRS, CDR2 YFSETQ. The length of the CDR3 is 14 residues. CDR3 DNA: TGCGCCAGCAGCTCCTGGGGGGAGGACACTGAAGCTTTCTTT. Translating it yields CASSSWGEDTEAFF.